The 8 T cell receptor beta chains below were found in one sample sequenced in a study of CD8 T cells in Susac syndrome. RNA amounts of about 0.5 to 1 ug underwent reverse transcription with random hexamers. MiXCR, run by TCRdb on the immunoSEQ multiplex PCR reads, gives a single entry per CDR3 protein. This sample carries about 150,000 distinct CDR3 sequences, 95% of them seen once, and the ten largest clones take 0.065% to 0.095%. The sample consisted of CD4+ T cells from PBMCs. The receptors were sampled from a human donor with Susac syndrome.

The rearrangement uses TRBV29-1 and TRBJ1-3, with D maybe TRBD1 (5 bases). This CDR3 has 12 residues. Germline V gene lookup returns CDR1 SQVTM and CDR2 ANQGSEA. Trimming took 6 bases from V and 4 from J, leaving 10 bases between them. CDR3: CSVWDGGNTIYF. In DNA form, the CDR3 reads TGCAGCGTCTGGGACGGAGGAAACACCATATATTTT. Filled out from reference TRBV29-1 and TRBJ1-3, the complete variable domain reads SAVISQKPSRDICQRGTSLTIQCQVDSQVTMMFWYRQQPGQSLTLIATANQGSEATYESGFVIDKFPISRPNLTFSTLTVSNMSPEDSSIYLCSVWDGGNTIYFGEGSWLTVV.

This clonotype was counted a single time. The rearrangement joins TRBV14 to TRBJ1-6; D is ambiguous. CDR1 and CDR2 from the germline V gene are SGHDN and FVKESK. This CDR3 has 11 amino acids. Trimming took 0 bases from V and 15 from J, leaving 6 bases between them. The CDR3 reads CASSQESVLHF. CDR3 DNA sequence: TGTGCCAGCAGCCAAGAGTCGGTCCTCCACTTT. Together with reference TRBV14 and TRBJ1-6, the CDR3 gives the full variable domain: EAGVTQFPSHSVIEKGQTVTLRCDPISGHDNLYWYRRVMGKEIKFLLHFVKESKQDESGMPNNRFLAERTGGTYSTLKVQPAELEDSGVYFCASSQESVLHFGNGTRLTVT.

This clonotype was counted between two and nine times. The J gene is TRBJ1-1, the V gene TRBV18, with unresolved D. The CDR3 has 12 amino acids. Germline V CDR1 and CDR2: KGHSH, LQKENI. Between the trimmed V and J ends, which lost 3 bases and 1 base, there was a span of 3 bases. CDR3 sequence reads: CASSPGNTEAFF. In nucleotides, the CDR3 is TGTGCCAGCTCACCCGGGAACACTGAAGCTTTCTTT. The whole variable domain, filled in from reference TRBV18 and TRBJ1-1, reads NAGVMQNPRHLVRRRGQEARLRCSPMKGHSHVYWYRQLPEEGLKFMVYLQKENIIDESGMPKERFSAEFPKEGPSILRIQQVVRGDSAAYFCASSPGNTEAFFGQGTRLTVV.

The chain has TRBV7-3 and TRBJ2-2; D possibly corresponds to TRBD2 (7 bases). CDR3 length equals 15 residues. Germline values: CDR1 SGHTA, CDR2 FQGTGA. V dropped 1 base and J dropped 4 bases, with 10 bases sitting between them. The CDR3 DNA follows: TGTGCCAGCAGCTTAAGGGGGGGCCGCACCGGGGAGCTGTTTTTT. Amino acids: CASSLRGGRTGELFF.

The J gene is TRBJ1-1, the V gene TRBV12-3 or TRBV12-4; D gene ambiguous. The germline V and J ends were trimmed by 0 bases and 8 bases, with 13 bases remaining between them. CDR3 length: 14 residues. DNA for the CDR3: TGTGCCAGCAGTTTAGCGCGTGGACCGACAGAAGCTTTCTTT. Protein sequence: CASSLARGPTEAFF.

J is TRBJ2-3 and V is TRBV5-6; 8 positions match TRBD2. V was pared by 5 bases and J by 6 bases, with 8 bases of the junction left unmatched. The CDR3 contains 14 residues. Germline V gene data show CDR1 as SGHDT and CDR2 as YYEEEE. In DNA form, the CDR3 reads TGTGCCAGCAGTTCCCCGGGAGGGAAGGATACGCAGTATTTT. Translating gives CASSSPGGKDTQYF.

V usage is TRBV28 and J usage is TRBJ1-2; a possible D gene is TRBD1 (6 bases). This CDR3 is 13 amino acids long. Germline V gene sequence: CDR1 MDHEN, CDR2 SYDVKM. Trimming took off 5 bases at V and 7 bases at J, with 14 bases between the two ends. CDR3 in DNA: TGTGCCAGCAGTGACGAGACAGGCGTTGGCTACACCTTC. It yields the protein CASSDETGVGYTF.

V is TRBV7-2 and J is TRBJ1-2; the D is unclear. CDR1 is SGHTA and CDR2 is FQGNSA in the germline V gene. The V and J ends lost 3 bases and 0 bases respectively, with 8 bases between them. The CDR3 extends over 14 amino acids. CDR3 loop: CASSLGSANYGYTF. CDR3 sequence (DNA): TGTGCCAGCAGCTTGGGGTCGGCTAACTATGGCTACACCTTC.